The entry below describes one T cell receptor beta chain. Its specificity is not known. This record comes from a study of blood T cells in healthy people across ages. Study-level results: There was a strong correlation between TCR beta diversity and naive T cell percentage.

PCR was performed a second time for roughly 6 to 12 cycles using a sample-barcoded 5' primer and a J-beta primer mix. From the 5' RACE reads, TCRdb called clonotypes with MiXCR, one entry per CDR3 protein. The sample carries about 940,000 distinct CDR3 sequences, around 49% recorded once. Germline CDR1 and CDR2: SGHTA and FQGNSA. V lost 8 bases to trimming and J lost 2 bases; unmatched junction nucleotides: 11. The CDR3 sequence is 15 residues long. This sequence joins TRBV7-2 and TRBJ2-5; 7 bases are shared with TRBD2. The clonotype comes from a man aged 25-40 years in good health. The sample comprised blood. As DNA, the CDR3 is TGTGCCAGCCAACCGAGAAGCGGGACTCAAGAGACCCAGTACTTC. It encodes CASQPRSGTQETQYF.